This is a list of T cell receptor beta chains from one sample in a study of blood T cell repertoires in COVID-19. Sequenced by immunoSEQ multiplex PCR; TCRdb stores in-frame clones only, minus some. The sample has 350,000 to 500,000 clones, around 90% seen once; the top ten hold less than 0.95%. The specimen was peripheral blood. The receptors shown here come from a man aged 18-30 years with COVID-19, enrolled during active disease. CDR3s include the opening cysteine and the closing phenylalanine or tryptophan. D genes are given only for firm matches. Size values are once, few and many counts, or a class for expanded clones, and some rows have none.

TRBJ2-5	TRBV1	-	-	CTSCDSGALETQYF	TGCACCAGCTGCGATTCAGGGGCCCTGGAGACCCAGTACTTC
TRBJ2-1	TRBV6-6	-	-	CASSYSLPRFF	TGTGCCAGCAGTTACTCCCTCCCCCGTTTCTTC
TRBJ1-4	TRBV6-2/TRBV6-3	-	TRBD1	CASSSGQGSEKLFF	TGTGCCAGCAGTTCCGGACAGGGAAGTGAAAAACTGTTTTTT
TRBJ2-6	TRBV24-1	few	-	CATLSPGANVLTF	TGTGCCACCCTCTCTCCCGGGGCCAACGTCCTGACTTTC
TRBJ1-3	TRBV19	-	-	CASSAGPTSGNTIYF	TGTGCCAGTAGTGCGGGACCCACCTCTGGAAACACCATATATTTT
TRBJ2-3	TRBV14	-	TRBD1	CASSQNRGQRDTQYF	TGTGCCAGCAGCCAAAACAGGGGGCAAAGAGATACGCAGTATTTT
TRBJ2-1	TRBV7-9	-	-	CASSLGGVNEQFF	TGTGCCAGCAGCTTAGGCGGGGTAAATGAGCAGTTCTTC
TRBJ2-7	TRBV30	-	TRBD1	CAWSLTGVHEQYF	TGTGCCTGGAGTCTGACAGGGGTCCACGAGCAGTACTTC
TRBJ1-1	TRBV9	-	TRBD1	CASTRDRGSEAFF	TGTGCCAGCACCAGGGACAGGGGGTCTGAAGCTTTCTTT
TRBJ1-5	TRBV28	-	-	CASSSDSNQPQHF	TGTGCCAGCAGTTCAGATAGCAATCAGCCCCAGCATTTT
TRBJ1-6	TRBV7-2	-	-	CASSSESSYNSPLHF	TGTGCCAGCAGCTCTGAGAGCTCCTATAATTCACCCCTCCACTTT
TRBJ1-2	TRBV5-1	-	TRBD1	CASSLSTGDGGYTF	TGCGCCAGCAGCTTGTCAACAGGGGATGGCGGCTACACCTTC
TRBJ2-1	TRBV18	-	TRBD1	CASSAEGQVGMHEQFF	TGTGCCAGCTCAGCGGAGGGACAGGTGGGAATGCATGAGCAGTTCTTC
TRBJ2-7	TRBV28	-	-	CASSSVGVRNSYEQYF	TGTGCCAGCAGTTCGGTAGGGGTCAGGAACTCCTACGAGCAGTACTTC
TRBJ2-1	TRBV30	-	-	CAWSVHRGMGYNEQFF	TGTGCCTGGAGTGTACACCGCGGGATGGGTTACAATGAGCAGTTCTTC
TRBJ2-3	TRBV27	few	-	CASQLAGSTDTQYF	TGTGCCAGTCAACTAGCAGGGAGCACAGATACGCAGTATTTT
TRBJ2-4	TRBV13	-	TRBD1	CASSSTGNLAKNIQYF	TGTGCCAGCAGCTCGACAGGGAATCTAGCCAAAAACATTCAGTACTTC
TRBJ2-7	TRBV30	-	TRBD2	CACGTSRKYEQYF	TGTGCCTGCGGGACTAGTCGTAAGTACGAGCAGTACTTC
TRBJ1-4	TRBV28	once	-	CASSFDRDEKLFF	TGTGCCAGCAGTTTTGACCGGGATGAAAAACTGTTTTTT
TRBJ2-2	TRBV2	once	TRBD2	CASSERLAGTGELFF	TGTGCCAGCAGTGAACGACTAGCGGGAACCGGGGAGCTGTTTTTT
TRBJ2-5	TRBV11-3	once	-	CASSQWRGGETQYF	TGTGCCAGCAGCCAATGGCGGGGAGGAGAGACCCAGTACTTC
TRBJ2-1	TRBV7-6	-	TRBD2	CASSPSRLLANEQFF	TGTGCCAGCAGCCCTTCCCGCTTACTAGCGAATGAGCAGTTCTTC
TRBJ2-7	TRBV11-2	-	-	CASSFFGGDYEQYF	TGTGCCAGCAGCTTCTTCGGGGGAGACTACGAGCAGTACTTC